What follows describes a single TCR beta chain. The data originate from a study of blood T cell repertoires in COVID-19. The wider study: Samples taken during acute and convalescent COVID-19 were collected in the United States, Italy and Spain.

CDR3 length: 14 residues. Germline lookup yields CDR1 SGHVS and CDR2 FNYEAQ. The V and J ends lost 2 bases and 4 bases, in that order; junction bases with no gene match: 2. Per the study methods: Estimated nucleated cell counts came from reference gene primer amplification. TCRdb's copy holds only in-frame clones and misses some; the assay was immunoSEQ multiplex PCR. V, J and clone size reflect that table, while D and trimming were determined from the DNA. The sample yields 70,000 to 90,000 clones, 85% to 90% seen once. This TCR was recovered from a man in his sixties with acute or convalescent COVID-19. The chain joins TRBV7-6 to TRBJ2-1, with 7 bases identical to TRBD1. Sequencing was performed on peripheral blood. The CDR3 region is CASSLRQGYNEQFF. CDR3 nucleotide sequence: TGTGCCAGCAGCTTAAGACAGGGTTACAATGAGCAGTTCTTC. The full variable domain, its missing parts supplied by reference TRBV7-6 and TRBJ2-1, is GAGVSQSPRYKVTKRGQDVALRCDPISGHVSLYWYRQALGQGPEFLTYFNYEAQQDKSGLPNDRFSAERPEGSISTLTIQRTEQRDSAMYRCASSLRQGYNEQFFGPGTRLTVL.